Each of the 11 T cell receptor beta chains below was sequenced from the same sample in a study of T cell responses to AZD1222 COVID-19 vaccine. TCRdb's table, derived via immunoSEQ multiplex PCR, lists solely in-frame clones and lacks some. The profile shows roughly 130,000 clones, 80% to 90% of them singletons. Sample: peripheral blood, taken on day 0 of AZD1222 vaccination. The origin of the receptors is an adult in good health.

The V call is TRBV18, the J call TRBJ1-4; the match to TRBD1 covers 9 bases. The germline CDR1 and CDR2 sequences are KGHSH and LQKENI. Germline trimming cut 4 bases from V and 5 bases from J; bases unmatched to any gene: 5. The CDR3 is 15 residues long. The CDR3 sequence: CASSQTGGQNEKLFF. CDR3 coding DNA: TGTGCCAGCTCACAAACAGGGGGCCAGAATGAAAAACTGTTTTTT.

This chain connects TRBV5-1 to TRBJ2-7; 9 bases line up with TRBD1. The trim removed 4 bases at V and 3 bases at J, leaving 8 bases unmatched. CDR3 length: 15 residues. Germline assignment: CDR1 SGHRS and CDR2 YFSETQ. CDR3 sequence reads: CASSQGQGTFYEQYF. The CDR3 nucleotides read TGCGCCAGCAGCCAAGGACAGGGGACCTTCTACGAGCAGTACTTC.

This clone has a single count. V gene TRBV3-1 (or the pseudogene TRBV3-2) combines with J gene TRBJ1-2; tentatively, D is TRBD1 (5 bases). Germline V gives CDR1 LGHDT, CDR2 YNNKEL (reference sequence). The V end was cut by 1 base, the J end by 8 bases, with 14 bases between. CDR3 length: 14 residues. CDR3 sequence: CASSQGGPTRGYTF. The CDR3 DNA reads as TGTGCCAGCAGCCAAGGGGGCCCTACGAGGGGCTACACCTTC.

The chain combines TRBV10-3 with TRBJ2-1; the match to TRBD1 covers 7 bases. Germline values: CDR1 ENHRY, CDR2 SYGVKD. The ends lost 10 bases at V and 2 bases at J; junction bases unmatched: 11. The CDR3 spans 15 residues. The CDR3, as DNA: TGTGCCACGCGTCCGGGACAGAGGACCTACAATGAGCAGTTCTTC. Its translation: CATRPGQRTYNEQFF.

The J gene is TRBJ2-7, the V gene TRBV6-5, with 7 nucleotides matching TRBD1. Germline values: CDR1 MNHEY, CDR2 SVGAGI. Losses at the gene ends were 10 bases for V and 2 bases for J; bases not matched to a gene: 11. CDR3 size: 14 residues. The CDR3 DNA reads TGTGCCACCCAACCGGGACAGCTCCCCTACGAGCAGTACTTC. This codes for CATQPGQLPYEQYF.

The V gene is TRBV4-3, the J gene TRBJ2-7, with D possibly called TRBD1 or TRBD2 (5 bases each). The V gene lost 1 base and the J gene lost 0 bases, with 10 bases spanning the gap. CDR1 and CDR2 from the germline V gene are LGHNA and YSLEER. This CDR3 spans 15 amino acids. CDR3 coding DNA: TGCGCCAGCAGCCAAGGGGGGATTAGCTCCTACGAGCAGTACTTC. This encodes CASSQGGISSYEQYF.

The chain joins TRBV7-3 to TRBJ2-6; the D is unclear. Germline V gene sequence: CDR1 SGHTA, CDR2 FQGTGA. Deletions cut 6 bases from V and 4 bases from J, with 16 bases between. There are 16 residues in the CDR3. CDR3 coding DNA: TGTGCCAGCAGTGAAGTGTGGGGTTCGGGGGCCAACGTCCTGACTTTC. This codes for CASSEVWGSGANVLTF.

The V and J genes are TRBV6-5 and TRBJ1-3; no clear D gene. CDR1 is MNHEY, CDR2 SVGAGI, per germline. The CDR3 loop spans 13 amino acids. The CDR3 spells CAVPLGTGNTIYF. As DNA, the CDR3 is TGTGCGGTACCCTTGGGCACTGGAAACACCATATATTTT.

The sample holds one count of this clone. The rearrangement joins TRBV4-2 to TRBJ2-2; D call uncertain. The germline CDR1 and CDR2 sequences are LGHNA and YNFKEQ. CDR3 length equals 19 residues. V lost 0 bases, J lost 0 bases, and 17 bases lay in between. The DNA of the CDR3 is TGTGCCAGCAGCCAAGATTGGTTTGCCGCAACTTCGAACACCGGGGAGCTGTTTTTT. Translating gives CASSQDWFAATSNTGELFF.

The chain uses TRBV5-4 and TRBJ2-1; 12 bases align to TRBD2. The CDR3 covers 16 residues. The J segment lost 6 bases and the V segment lost 4 bases, leaving 8 bases of the junction unmatched. The germline CDR1 and CDR2 sequences are SGHNT and YYREEE (reference sequence). Written as DNA, the CDR3 is TGTGCCAGCAGCCAGCTAGCGGGAGGGCTTCGCAATGAGCAGTTCTTC. It codes for CASSQLAGGLRNEQFF.

This clone was seen once. The chain uses TRBV3-1 (or the pseudogene TRBV3-2) and TRBJ2-3, with 7 nucleotides matching TRBD2. The CDR3 length is 19 residues. CDR1 and CDR2 from the germline V gene are LGHDT and YNNKEL (reference sequence). V was clipped by 1 base and J by 4 bases; unmatched bases: 17. CDR3 region: CASSQGLGVGGTIADTQYF. The CDR3 DNA reads as TGTGCCAGCAGCCAAGGTTTGGGGGTGGGAGGGACTATTGCAGATACGCAGTATTTT.